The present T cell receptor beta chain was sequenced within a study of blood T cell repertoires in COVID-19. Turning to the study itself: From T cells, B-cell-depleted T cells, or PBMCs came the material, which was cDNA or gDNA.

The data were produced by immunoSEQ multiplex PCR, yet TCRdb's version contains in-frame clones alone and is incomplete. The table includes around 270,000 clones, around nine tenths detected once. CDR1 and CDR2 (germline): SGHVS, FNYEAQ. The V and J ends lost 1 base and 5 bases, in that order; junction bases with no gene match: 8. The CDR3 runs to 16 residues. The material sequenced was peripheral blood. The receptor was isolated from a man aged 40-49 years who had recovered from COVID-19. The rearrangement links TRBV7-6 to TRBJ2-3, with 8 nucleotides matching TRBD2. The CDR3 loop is CASSLGAGGAKDTQYF. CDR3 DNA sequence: TGTGCCAGCAGCTTAGGGGCGGGAGGAGCCAAAGATACGCAGTATTTT.